The entry below gives a single T cell receptor (beta chain) sequence along with its context. Produced via immunoSEQ multiplex PCR; TCRdb's table is partial and in-frame only. Of around 250,000 clones in the sample, 85% are singletons; the top ten hold 4.5% to 5.5%. These data come from a study of blood T cell repertoires in COVID-19. Across the study: PBMCs, B-cell-depleted T cells, or T cells provided the cDNA or gDNA that made up the material.

This sequence originates from a man aged 50-59 years with active or convalescent COVID-19. The material sequenced was peripheral blood.

The CDR3 region is CASSPSGGPANYGYTF. The CDR3 coding sequence is TGTGCCAGCAGCCCTTCAGGGGGGCCCGCTAACTATGGCTACACCTTC. The chain carries TRBV11-2 and TRBJ1-2, with 7 nucleotides matching TRBD1. Germline V gene lookup returns CDR1 SGHAT and CDR2 FQNNGV. This CDR3 is 16 amino acids long. The J segment lost 0 bases and the V segment lost 5 bases, leaving 9 bases of the junction unmatched.